A single sample gave rise to the 2 T cell receptor beta chains below, sequenced in a study of CD8+ T cells in alopecia areata. Following extraction, RNA underwent reverse transcription to cDNA, which served as the sequencing template. Here immunoSEQ multiplex PCR was the method, and the copy in TCRdb shows in-frame clones only, minus some. Among about 180,000 clones listed, roughly 46% were seen once. Treatment meaning: oral pan-JAK inhibitor, 5-10 mg twice daily. Material: CD8+ T cells sorted from blood, obtained around week 54, from a patient treated with tofacitinib. These receptors came from a human donor with alopecia areata.

V is TRBV9 and J is TRBJ2-3; the match to TRBD1 covers 9 bases. Germline CDR1 and CDR2: SGDLS and YYNGEE. V trimming: 4 bases; J trimming: 2 bases; junction bases outside the gene matches: 5. The CDR3 contains 15 residues. This chain's CDR3 is CASSPRTGDTDTQYF. The CDR3 coding sequence is TGTGCCAGCAGCCCCCGGACAGGGGACACAGATACGCAGTATTTT. The complete variable domain, with remaining parts taken from reference TRBV9 and TRBJ2-3, reads DSGVTQTPKHLITATGQRVTLRCSPRSGDLSVYWYQQSLDQGLQFLIQYYNGEERAKGNILERFSAQQFPDLHSELNLSSLELGDSALYFCASSPRTGDTDTQYFGPGTRLTVL.

Points on this clone: A junction end diverges from the germline sequence, so it may reflect a read error. The chain recombines TRBV7-7 with TRBJ2-1, with 9 bases aligning to TRBD1. The length of the CDR3 is 17 residues. CDR1 and CDR2 from the germline V gene are SSHAT and FNYEAQ (reference sequence). The CDR3 DNA reads as TGTGCTAGCAGCTTAGTCCCCCCGGGACAGGGTATCGGTGAGCAGTTCTTC. As protein: CASSLVPPGQGIGEQFF. Full variable domain (rest looked up from reference TRBV7-7 and TRBJ2-1): GAGVSQSPRYKVTKRGQDVTLRCDPISSHATLYWYQQALGQGPEFLTYFNYEAQPDKSGLPSDRFSAERPEGSISTLTIQRTEQRDSAMYRCASSLVPPGQGIGEQFFGPGTRLTVL.